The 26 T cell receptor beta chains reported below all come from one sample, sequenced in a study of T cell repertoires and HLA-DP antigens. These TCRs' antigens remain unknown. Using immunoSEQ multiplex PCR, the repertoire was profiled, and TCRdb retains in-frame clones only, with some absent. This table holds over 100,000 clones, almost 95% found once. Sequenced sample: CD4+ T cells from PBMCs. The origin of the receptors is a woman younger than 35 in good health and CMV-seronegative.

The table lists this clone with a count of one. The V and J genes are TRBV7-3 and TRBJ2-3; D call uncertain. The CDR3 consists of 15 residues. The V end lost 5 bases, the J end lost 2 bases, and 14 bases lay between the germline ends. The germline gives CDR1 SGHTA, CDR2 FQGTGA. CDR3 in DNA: TGTGCCAGCAGCCCCCAGGCGGAGATCACAGATACGCAGTATTTT. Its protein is CASSPQAEITDTQYF.

The CDR3, as DNA: TGTGCCAGCAGTAGGGGAGGAAACACCATATATTTT. Translation gives CASSRGGNTIYF. The chain carries TRBV6-5 and TRBJ1-3, with a weak D call TRBD1 (5 bases). The V and J ends lost 5 bases and 4 bases respectively, with 6 bases between them. The CDR3 runs to 12 residues. Germline V gene lookup returns CDR1 MNHEY and CDR2 SVGAGI.

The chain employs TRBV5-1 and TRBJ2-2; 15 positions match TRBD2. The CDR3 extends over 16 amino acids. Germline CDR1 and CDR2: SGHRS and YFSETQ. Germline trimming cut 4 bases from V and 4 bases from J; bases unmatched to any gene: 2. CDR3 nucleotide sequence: TGCGCCAGCAGCGGGACTAGCGGGGGGCCCACCGGGGAGCTGTTTTTT. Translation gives CASSGTSGGPTGELFF.

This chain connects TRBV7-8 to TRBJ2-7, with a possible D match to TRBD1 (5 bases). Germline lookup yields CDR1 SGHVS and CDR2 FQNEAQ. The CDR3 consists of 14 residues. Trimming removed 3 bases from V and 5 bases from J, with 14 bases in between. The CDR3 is CASSFRQGGDEQYF. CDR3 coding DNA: TGTGCCAGCAGCTTTCGGCAGGGCGGCGACGAGCAGTACTTC.

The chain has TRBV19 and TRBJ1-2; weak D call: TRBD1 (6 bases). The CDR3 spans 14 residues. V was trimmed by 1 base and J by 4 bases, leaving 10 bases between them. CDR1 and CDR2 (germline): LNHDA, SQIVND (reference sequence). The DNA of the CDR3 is TGTGCCAGTAGTATAGCCAACAGGGTCTATGGCTACACCTTC. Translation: CASSIANRVYGYTF.

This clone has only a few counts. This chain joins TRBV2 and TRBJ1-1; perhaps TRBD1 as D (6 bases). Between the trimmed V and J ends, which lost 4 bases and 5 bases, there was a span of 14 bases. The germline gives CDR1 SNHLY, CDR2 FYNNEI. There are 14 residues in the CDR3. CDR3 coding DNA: TGTGCCAGCAGTGTTCAGGGGAGGGGGACTGAAGCTTTCTTT. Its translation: CASSVQGRGTEAFF.

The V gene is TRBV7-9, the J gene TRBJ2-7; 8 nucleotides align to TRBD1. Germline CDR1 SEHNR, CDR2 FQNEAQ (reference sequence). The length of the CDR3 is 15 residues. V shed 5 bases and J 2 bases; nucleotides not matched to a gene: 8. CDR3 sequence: CASSRRDRRPYEQYF. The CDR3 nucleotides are TGTGCCAGCAGCCGCCGGGACAGGCGCCCCTACGAGCAGTACTTC. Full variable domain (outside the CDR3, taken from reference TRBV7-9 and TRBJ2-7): DTGVSQNPRHKITKRGQNVTFRCDPISEHNRLYWYRQTLGQGPEFLTYFQNEAQLEKSRLLSDRFSAERPKGSFSTLEIQRTEQGDSAMYLCASSRRDRRPYEQYFGPGTRLTVT.

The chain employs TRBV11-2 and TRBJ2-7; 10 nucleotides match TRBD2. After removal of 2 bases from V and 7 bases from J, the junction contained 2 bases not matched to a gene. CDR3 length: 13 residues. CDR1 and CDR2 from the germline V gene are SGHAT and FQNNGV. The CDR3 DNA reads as TGTGCCAGCAGCTTACCACTAGCGGGGGAGCAGTACTTC. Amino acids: CASSLPLAGEQYF.

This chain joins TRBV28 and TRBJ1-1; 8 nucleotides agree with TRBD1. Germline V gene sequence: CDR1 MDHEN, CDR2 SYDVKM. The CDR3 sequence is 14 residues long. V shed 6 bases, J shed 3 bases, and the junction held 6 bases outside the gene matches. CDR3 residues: CASSAGGLYTEAFF. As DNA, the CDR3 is TGTGCCAGCAGCGCAGGGGGCCTGTACACTGAAGCTTTCTTT.

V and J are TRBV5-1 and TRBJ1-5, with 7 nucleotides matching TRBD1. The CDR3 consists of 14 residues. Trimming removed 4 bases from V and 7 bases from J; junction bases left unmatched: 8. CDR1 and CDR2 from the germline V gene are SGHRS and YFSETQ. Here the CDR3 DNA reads TGCGCCAGCAGCCCCCAGGGGGATCGGCAGCCCCAGCATTTT. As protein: CASSPQGDRQPQHF.

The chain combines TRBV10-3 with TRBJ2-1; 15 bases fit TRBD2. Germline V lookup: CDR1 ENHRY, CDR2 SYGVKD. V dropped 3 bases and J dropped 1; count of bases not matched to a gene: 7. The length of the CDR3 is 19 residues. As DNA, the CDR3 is TGTGCCATCAGTGATCGGGGGACTAGCGGGAGGACGTCCTACAATGAGCAGTTCTTC. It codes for CAISDRGTSGRTSYNEQFF.

This CDR3 is CASIGTSRSYNEQFF. The DNA of the CDR3 is TGTGCCAGCATTGGGACTAGCAGAAGCTACAATGAGCAGTTCTTC. The chain recombines TRBV6-6 with TRBJ2-1; TRBD2 agrees at 9 bases. Germline trimming cut 7 bases from V and 3 bases from J; bases unmatched to any gene: 7. The CDR3 contains 15 residues. Germline V CDR1 and CDR2: MNHNY, SVGAGI (reference sequence).

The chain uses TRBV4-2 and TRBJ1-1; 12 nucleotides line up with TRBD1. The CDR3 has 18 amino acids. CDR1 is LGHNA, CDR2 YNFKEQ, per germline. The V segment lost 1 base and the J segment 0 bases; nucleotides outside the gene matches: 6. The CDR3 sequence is CASSQAGTGGFMNTEAFF. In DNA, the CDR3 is TGTGCCAGCAGCCAAGCCGGGACAGGGGGCTTCATGAACACTGAAGCTTTCTTT.

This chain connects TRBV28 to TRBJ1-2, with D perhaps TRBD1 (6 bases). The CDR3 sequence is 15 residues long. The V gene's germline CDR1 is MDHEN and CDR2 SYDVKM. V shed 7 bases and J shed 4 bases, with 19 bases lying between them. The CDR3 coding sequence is TGTGCCAGCACGGACCCGGGGCAGGGGTTCTATGGCTACACCTTC. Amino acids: CASTDPGQGFYGYTF.

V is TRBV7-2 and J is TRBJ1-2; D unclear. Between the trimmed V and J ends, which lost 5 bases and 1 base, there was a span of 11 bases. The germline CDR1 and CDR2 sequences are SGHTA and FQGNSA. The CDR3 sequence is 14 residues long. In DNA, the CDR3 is TGTGCCAGCAGCGGGTCGGGCAGTAACTATGGCTACACCTTC. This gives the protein CASSGSGSNYGYTF.

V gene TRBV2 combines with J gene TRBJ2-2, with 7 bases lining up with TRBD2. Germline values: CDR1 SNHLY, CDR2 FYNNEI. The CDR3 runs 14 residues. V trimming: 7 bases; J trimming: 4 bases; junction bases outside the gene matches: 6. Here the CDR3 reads CASTPGRGTGELFF. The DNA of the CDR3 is TGTGCCAGCACTCCAGGGAGGGGCACCGGGGAGCTGTTTTTT.

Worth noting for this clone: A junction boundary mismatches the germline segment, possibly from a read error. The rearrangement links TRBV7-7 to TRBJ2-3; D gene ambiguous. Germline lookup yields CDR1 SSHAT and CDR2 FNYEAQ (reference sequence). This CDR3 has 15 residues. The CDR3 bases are TGTGCTAGCAGCTTAGGCGGACCCGGCACAGATACGCAGTATTTT. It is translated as CASSLGGPGTDTQYF.

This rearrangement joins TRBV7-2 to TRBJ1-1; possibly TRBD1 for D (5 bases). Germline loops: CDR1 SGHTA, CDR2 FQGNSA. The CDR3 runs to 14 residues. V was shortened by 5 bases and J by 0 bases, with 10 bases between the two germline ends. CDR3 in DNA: TGTGCCAGCAGCACTCGACAGATGAACACTGAAGCTTTCTTT. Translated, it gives CASSTRQMNTEAFF.

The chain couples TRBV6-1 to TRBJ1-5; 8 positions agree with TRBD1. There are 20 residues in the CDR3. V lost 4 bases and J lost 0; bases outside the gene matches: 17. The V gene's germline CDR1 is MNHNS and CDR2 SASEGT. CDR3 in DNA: TGTGCCAGCAGTGCCAGGGGGCAACTTAGGGGGCTATATAGCAATCAGCCCCAGCATTTT. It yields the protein CASSARGQLRGLYSNQPQHF.

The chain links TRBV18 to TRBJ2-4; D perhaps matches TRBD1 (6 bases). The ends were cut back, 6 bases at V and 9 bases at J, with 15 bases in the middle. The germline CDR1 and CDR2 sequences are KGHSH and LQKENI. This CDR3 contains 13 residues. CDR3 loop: CASSSTGRGIQYF. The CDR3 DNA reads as TGTGCCAGCTCGTCGACAGGTCGTGGCATTCAGTACTTC.

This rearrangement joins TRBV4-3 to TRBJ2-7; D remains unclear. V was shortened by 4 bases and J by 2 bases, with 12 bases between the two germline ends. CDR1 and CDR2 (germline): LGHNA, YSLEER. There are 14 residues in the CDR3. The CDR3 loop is CASSLPTQPYEQYV. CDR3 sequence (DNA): TGCGCCAGCAGCCTCCCGACCCAACCCTACGAGCAGTACGTC.

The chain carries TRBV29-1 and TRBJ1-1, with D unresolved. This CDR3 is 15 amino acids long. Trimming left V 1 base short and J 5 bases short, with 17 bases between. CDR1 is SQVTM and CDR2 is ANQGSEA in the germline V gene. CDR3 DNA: TGCAGCGTTGAAGTGCCGACACGCCATGGAACTGAAGCTTTCTTT. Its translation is CSVEVPTRHGTEAFF.

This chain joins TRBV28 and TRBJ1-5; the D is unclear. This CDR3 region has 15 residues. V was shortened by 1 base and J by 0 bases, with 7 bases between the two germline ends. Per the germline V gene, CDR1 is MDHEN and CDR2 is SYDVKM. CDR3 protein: CASSLLVYSNQPQHF. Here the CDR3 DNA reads TGTGCCAGCAGTTTATTAGTATATAGCAATCAGCCCCAGCATTTT. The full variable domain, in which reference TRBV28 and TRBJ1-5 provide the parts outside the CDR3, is DVKVTQSSRYLVKRTGEKVFLECVQDMDHENMFWYRQDPGLGLRLIYFSYDVKMKEKGDIPEGYSVSREKKERFSLILESASTNQTSMYLCASSLLVYSNQPQHFGDGTRLSIL.

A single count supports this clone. In DNA form, the CDR3 reads TGTGCCAGTGGACGGACGGAATACGAGCAGTACTTC. It encodes CASGRTEYEQYF. V and J are TRBV19 and TRBJ2-5; no clear D. The DNA end is more similar to TRBJ2-7, so the J call may be wrong. The CDR3 runs to 12 residues. CDR1 LNHDA and CDR2 SQIVND come from the germline V gene (reference sequence).

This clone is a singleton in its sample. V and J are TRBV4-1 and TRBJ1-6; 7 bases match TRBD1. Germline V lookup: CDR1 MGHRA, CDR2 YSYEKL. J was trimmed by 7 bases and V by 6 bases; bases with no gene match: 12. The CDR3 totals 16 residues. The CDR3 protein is CASRRDRVRSNSPLHF. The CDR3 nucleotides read TGCGCCAGCAGACGTGACAGGGTCCGCTCAAATTCACCCCTCCACTTT.

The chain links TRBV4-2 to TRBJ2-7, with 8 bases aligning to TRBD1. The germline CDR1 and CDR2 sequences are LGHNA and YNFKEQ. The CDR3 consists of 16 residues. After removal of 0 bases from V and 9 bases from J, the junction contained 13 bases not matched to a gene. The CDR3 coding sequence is TGTGCCAGCAGCCAAGATCGGGGCTTCCAGGGGGCTGGGCAGTACTTC. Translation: CASSQDRGFQGAGQYF.